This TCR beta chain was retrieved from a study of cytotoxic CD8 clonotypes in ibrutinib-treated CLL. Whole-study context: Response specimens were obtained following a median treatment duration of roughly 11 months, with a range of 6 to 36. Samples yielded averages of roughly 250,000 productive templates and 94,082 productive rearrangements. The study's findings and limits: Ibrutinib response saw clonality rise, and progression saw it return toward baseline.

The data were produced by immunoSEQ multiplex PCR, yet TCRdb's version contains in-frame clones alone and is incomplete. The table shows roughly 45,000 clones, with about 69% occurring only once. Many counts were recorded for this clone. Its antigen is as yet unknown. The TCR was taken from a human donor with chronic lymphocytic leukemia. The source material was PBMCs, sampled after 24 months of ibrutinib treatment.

CDR3 amino acids: CASSSDWGRSNEQFF. CDR3 bases: TGTGCCAGCAGCTCAGATTGGGGGAGATCCAATGAGCAGTTCTTC. This chain joins TRBV7-3 and TRBJ2-1, with D perhaps given as TRBD1 or TRBD2 (5 bases each). V was pared by 4 bases and J by 6 bases, with 16 bases between. The CDR3 has 15 amino acids. CDR1 SGHTA and CDR2 FQGTGA come from the germline V gene.